This TCR beta chain originates from a study of cytomegalovirus exposure and HLA in healthy donors. Vbeta (60) and Jbeta (13) primers were used in the PCR. This table comes from immunoSEQ multiplex PCR, and its TCRdb copy is limited to in-frame clones, with some not included. The table has more than 95,000 clones, 10% seen once; the top ten hold 5.5% to 7.5%. Findings of the study overall: Across donors, most TCRs were seen rarely, yet some public ones were widespread. A missense DCLRE1C variant was associated with V- and J-gene trimming of TCR beta chains in a later analysis, and an independent cohort replicated the association. Roughly even sequencing depth across donors was the assumption behind the presence/absence analyses. Using the classifier, cytomegalovirus status was reportedly diagnosed with high specificity and sensitivity.

The CDR3 covers 15 residues. V was clipped by 2 bases and J by 6 bases; unmatched bases: 7. The germline V gene has CDR1 SGHKS and CDR2 YYEKEE (reference sequence). This clone showed up just a few times. Its target is unknown. The rearrangement links TRBV5-5 to TRBJ1-4, with 7 bases aligning to TRBD1. This receptor was identified in a man aged 35-49 years in good health and CMV-seropositive. The sample was PBMCs. The CDR3 loop reads CASSFLGGLDEKLFF. The CDR3 nucleotides are TGTGCCAGCAGCTTTCTAGGGGGCTTAGATGAAAAACTGTTTTTT.